The 19 T cell receptor beta chains below come from one sample, sequenced in a study of cytomegalovirus exposure and HLA in healthy donors. The PCR had 60 Vbeta and 13 Jbeta primers. TCRdb keeps only in-frame clones here, not all; method: immunoSEQ multiplex PCR. The repertoire holds approximately 170,000 clones, with roughly 65% as singletons. Input material: PBMCs. These receptors all come from a man younger than 35 in good health and CMV-seropositive.

This clone came up once. The chain recombines TRBV6-5 with TRBJ2-3, with D hard to call. V gave up 3 bases and J gave up 4 bases, with 14 bases separating them. Germline lookup yields CDR1 MNHEY and CDR2 SVGAGI. CDR3 length: 15 residues. The CDR3 sequence is CASSYSTFLADTQYF. For the CDR3, the DNA is TGTGCCAGCAGTTATAGCACATTTCTGGCAGATACGCAGTATTTT.

The rearrangement links TRBV19 to TRBJ1-1; D remains unclear. Germline values: CDR1 LNHDA, CDR2 SQIVND (reference sequence). Trimming removed 1 base from V and 2 bases from J, with 11 bases in between. The CDR3 extends over 15 amino acids. This CDR3 is CASSIVGEINTEAFF. CDR3 nucleotides: TGTGCCAGTAGTATAGTTGGAGAAATTAACACTGAAGCTTTCTTT.

The rearrangement uses TRBV30 and TRBJ2-2; 7 positions agree with TRBD1. Germline V gene data show CDR1 as GTSNPN and CDR2 as SVGIG (reference sequence). V was clipped by 4 bases and J by 3 bases; unmatched bases: 11. The CDR3 spans 16 residues. In nucleotides, the CDR3 is TGTGCCTGGAACCCCCCGACAGGGTACCACACCGGGGAGCTGTTTTTT. It codes for CAWNPPTGYHTGELFF.

CDR3 loop: CASSQQGGNSPLHF. The CDR3 nucleotides read TGTGCCAGCAGTCAGCAGGGAGGTAATTCACCCCTCCACTTT. The chain is built from TRBV6-6 and TRBJ1-6, with a weak D call TRBD1 (5 bases). Germline V gives CDR1 MNHNY, CDR2 SVGAGI (reference sequence). This CDR3 has 14 residues. Deletions cut 5 bases from V and 6 bases from J, with 11 bases between.

This chain connects TRBV7-9 to TRBJ1-1; a possible D gene is TRBD1 (6 bases). V shed 5 bases and J shed 1 base, with 14 bases lying between them. CDR1 and CDR2 (germline): SEHNR, FQNEAQ (reference sequence). This CDR3 comprises 15 residues. CDR3 DNA: TGTGCCAGCAGCCCACAGGGAATTGGGAACACTGAAGCTTTCTTT. Protein: CASSPQGIGNTEAFF.

This clone was detected only once. J is TRBJ2-3 and V is TRBV6-4, with 7 nucleotides matching TRBD2. The germline gives CDR1 MRHNA, CDR2 SNTAGT. The CDR3 length is 15 residues. With V trimmed by 3 bases and J by 3 bases, 6 bases remained unmatched. The CDR3 sequence: CASSDLAGGTDTQYF. The CDR3 DNA is TGTGCCAGCAGTGATTTAGCCGGGGGGACAGATACGCAGTATTTT.

This clone was observed at least ten times. V is TRBV6-6 and J is TRBJ2-7; TRBD1 matches 7 bases. The CDR3 runs 12 residues. Germline lookup yields CDR1 MNHNY and CDR2 SVGAGI (reference sequence). V lost 5 bases, J lost 5 bases, and 3 bases stayed unmatched. The CDR3: CASSGTVDEQYV. CDR3 sequence (DNA): TGTGCCAGCAGTGGGACAGTTGACGAGCAGTACGTC.

The CDR3 sequence: CASSLGNTLAGYEQYV. The DNA for the CDR3 is TGTGCCAGCAGCTTAGGGAATACCCTAGCGGGCTACGAGCAGTACGTC. The chain couples TRBV11-3 to TRBJ2-7; TRBD2 matches 8 bases. J lost 3 bases, V lost 1 base, and 8 bases had no gene match. The CDR3 runs to 16 residues. CDR1 is SGHNT and CDR2 is YENEEA in the germline V gene.

The CDR3 coding sequence is TGTGCCAGCAGCGGTAGCGGGAGGCCGGGGGATACGCAGTATTTT. Its protein is CASSGSGRPGDTQYF. This sequence joins TRBV7-9 and TRBJ2-3, with 10 bases lining up with TRBD2. CDR3 length equals 15 residues. Germline V gives CDR1 SEHNR, CDR2 FQNEAQ (reference sequence). After removal of 5 bases from V and 6 bases from J, the junction contained 8 bases not matched to a gene.

This clone was detected only a few times. V and J are TRBV5-1 and TRBJ2-6, with 7 bases fitting TRBD1. Per germline, CDR1 SGHRS and CDR2 YFSETQ. Trimming at V came to 0 bases and at J to 0 bases, leaving 3 bases not matched to a gene. The CDR3 spans 17 residues. The DNA for the CDR3 is TGCGCCAGCAGCTTGGGGGCAGGGGGCTCTGGGGCCAACGTCCTGACTTTC. Translating it yields CASSLGAGGSGANVLTF.

The chain joins TRBV28 to TRBJ1-4, with 8 bases identical to TRBD1. The CDR3 has 14 residues. The V segment lost 5 bases and the J segment 6 bases; nucleotides outside the gene matches: 5. CDR1 and CDR2 from the germline V gene are MDHEN and SYDVKM. CDR3 protein: CASSRGQGYEKLFF. CDR3 bases: TGTGCCAGCAGTAGAGGACAGGGCTATGAAAAACTGTTTTTT.

The chain has TRBV5-1 and TRBJ2-2; TRBD2 aligns across 8 bases. Germline CDR1 is SGHRS and CDR2 is YFSETQ. With 3 bases clipped from V and 7 bases from J, the junction kept 5 bases outside the gene matches. The CDR3 length is 14 residues. The DNA for the CDR3 is TGCGCCAGCAGCTCCACGGGGGGGGTCGGGGAGCTGTTTTTT. Protein sequence: CASSSTGGVGELFF.

V usage is TRBV6-1 and J usage is TRBJ2-7, with 10 bases identical to TRBD1. After removal of 3 bases from V and 6 bases from J, the junction contained 8 bases not matched to a gene. The CDR3 is made up of 15 amino acids. Germline V gives CDR1 MNHNS, CDR2 SASEGT. CDR3 nucleotide sequence: TGTGCCAGCAGTGAGTTTCCGACAGGGGGCTCCGAGCAGTACGTC. Translation: CASSEFPTGGSEQYV.

This chain joins TRBV7-2 and TRBJ1-3; D is unclear. This CDR3 region has 16 residues. Trimming took 1 base from V and 2 from J, leaving 12 bases between them. Germline-derived CDR1 and CDR2 are SGHTA and FQGNSA. The CDR3 nucleotides read TGTGCCAGCAGCTTAGTCGGTCAGGATACTGGAAACACCATATATTTT. This codes for CASSLVGQDTGNTIYF.

This clone was detected a few times. This chain uses TRBV5-6 with TRBJ1-1, with TRBD1 matching 10 bases. Germline V CDR1 and CDR2: SGHDT, YYEEEE. The ends lost 0 bases at V and 11 bases at J; junction bases unmatched: 13. This CDR3 has 16 amino acids. CDR3 DNA sequence: TGTGCCAGCAGCTTGGTAATAGGACAGGGGGTCTCTAAGGCTTTCTTT. This sequence encodes CASSLVIGQGVSKAFF.

This clone was found a few times. The chain joins TRBV30 to TRBJ2-3, with 9 bases aligning to TRBD1. The CDR3 totals 15 residues. Germline V gene lookup returns CDR1 GTSNPN and CDR2 SVGIG (reference sequence). The ends lost 7 bases at V and 1 base at J; junction bases unmatched: 9. The CDR3 sequence is CAFNRGPGGTDTQYF. For the CDR3, the DNA is TGTGCCTTTAACAGGGGGCCGGGGGGCACAGATACGCAGTATTTT.

The chain combines TRBV15 with TRBJ1-2; TRBD1 matches 7 bases. CDR3 size: 16 residues. Germline assignment: CDR1 LNHNV and CDR2 YYDKDF (reference sequence). Germline trimming cut 5 bases from V and 0 bases from J; bases unmatched to any gene: 9. CDR3 in amino acids: CATSGGTAHPNYGYTF. DNA for the CDR3: TGTGCCACCAGCGGTGGGACAGCTCACCCTAACTATGGCTACACCTTC.

This clone was seen a handful of times. The rearrangement links TRBV5-1 to TRBJ1-4, with a possible D match to TRBD1 (5 bases). CDR1 is SGHRS, CDR2 YFSETQ, per germline. This CDR3 contains 14 residues. Trimming stripped 3 bases from V and 5 bases from J, with 11 bases between. The chain's CDR3 is CASSSEGQNEKLFF. CDR3 coding DNA: TGCGCCAGCAGCTCGGAGGGGCAGAATGAAAAACTGTTTTTT.

The V call is TRBV19, the J call TRBJ2-1; 7 bases map to TRBD2. The CDR3 extends over 13 amino acids. Per the germline V gene, CDR1 is LNHDA and CDR2 is SQIVND (reference sequence). The trim removed 3 bases at V and 7 bases at J, leaving 3 bases unmatched. The CDR3 DNA is TGTGCCAGTAGTATTGGGCGGGGGAATGAGCAGTTCTTC. Residues: CASSIGRGNEQFF. Complete variable domain (other parts from reference TRBV19 and TRBJ2-1): DGGITQSPKYLFRKEGQNVTLSCEQNLNHDAMYWYRQDPGQGLRLIYYSQIVNDFQKGDIAEGYSVSREKKESFPLTVTSAQKNPTAFYLCASSIGRGNEQFFGPGTRLTVL.